The entry below gives a single T cell receptor beta chain sequence along with its context. Its antigen remains unidentified. The germline CDR1 and CDR2 sequences are SQVTM and ANQGSEA. CDR3 length: 13 amino acids. The sample is drawn from a study of post-analysis software for immune sequencing data. Whole-study context: Patients with relapsing-remitting, secondary progressive and progressive-relapsing multiple sclerosis courses were all represented.

Study-level results: When compared against controls, multiple sclerosis patients showed significantly lower normalized Chao1 diversity. The authors found that F measure strongly co-clustered same-batch samples. Patients showed TRBV5-6, TRBV5-1 and TRBV20-1 among roughly 5 TRBV segments more frequent than in controls.

TCR beta cDNA libraries included unique molecular identifiers. T cells numbering 1 to 10 million gave rise to about 490,000 cDNA molecules. TCRdb re-analysed the PCR reads in MiXCR, keeping a single row per CDR3 protein. The sample lists about 820,000 distinct CDR3 sequences, roughly 50% occurring once. This sequence was found in a girl under 18 with multiple sclerosis. Material for sequencing was blood. V is TRBV29-1 and J is TRBJ2-5; D unclear. The J call could be wrong; TRBJ2-7 is a better fit for the DNA end. This CDR3 reads CSVASSDPYEQYF. The DNA of the CDR3 is TGCAGCGTAGCTTCGAGCGATCCCTACGAGCAGTACTTC.